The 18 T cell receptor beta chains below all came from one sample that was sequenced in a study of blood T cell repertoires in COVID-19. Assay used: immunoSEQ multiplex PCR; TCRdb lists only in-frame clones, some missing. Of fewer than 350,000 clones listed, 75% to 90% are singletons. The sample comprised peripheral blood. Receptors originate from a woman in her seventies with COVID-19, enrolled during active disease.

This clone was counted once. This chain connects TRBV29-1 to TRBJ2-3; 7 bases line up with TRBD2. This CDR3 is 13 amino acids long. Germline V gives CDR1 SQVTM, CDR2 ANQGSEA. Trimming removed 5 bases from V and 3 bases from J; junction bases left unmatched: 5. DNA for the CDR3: TGCAGCGTTATGAGCGGGGATACAGATACGCAGTATTTT. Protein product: CSVMSGDTDTQYF.

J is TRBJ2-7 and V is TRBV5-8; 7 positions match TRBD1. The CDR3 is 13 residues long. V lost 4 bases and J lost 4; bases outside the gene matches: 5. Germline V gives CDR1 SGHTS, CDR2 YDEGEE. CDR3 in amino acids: CASSVGTDYEQYF. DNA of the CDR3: TGTGCCAGCAGCGTTGGGACAGATTACGAGCAGTACTTC.

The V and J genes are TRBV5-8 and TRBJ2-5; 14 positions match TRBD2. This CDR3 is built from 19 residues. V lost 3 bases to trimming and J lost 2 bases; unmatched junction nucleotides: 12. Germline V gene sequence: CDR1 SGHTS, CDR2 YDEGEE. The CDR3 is CASSSFFGLAGGLQETQYF. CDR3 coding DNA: TGTGCCAGCAGCTCCTTTTTTGGACTAGCGGGGGGCCTGCAAGAGACCCAGTACTTC.

The CDR3 nucleotides read TGCGCCAGCAGCCAAAGCTACCGGGGGGCGCTTGGTTCACCCCTCCACTTT. This sequence encodes CASSQSYRGALGSPLHF. The chain joins TRBV4-3 to TRBJ1-6, with D maybe TRBD1 (6 bases). The CDR3 contains 17 residues. CDR1 is LGHNA, CDR2 YSLEER, per germline. The V end was cut by 2 bases, the J end by 9 bases, with 20 bases between.

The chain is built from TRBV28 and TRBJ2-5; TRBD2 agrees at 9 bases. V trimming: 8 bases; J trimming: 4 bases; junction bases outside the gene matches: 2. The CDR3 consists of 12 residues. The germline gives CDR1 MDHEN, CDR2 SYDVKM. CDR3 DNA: TGTGCCAGCGGCGGGGGGGGAGAGACCCAGTACTTC. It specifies CASGGGGETQYF.

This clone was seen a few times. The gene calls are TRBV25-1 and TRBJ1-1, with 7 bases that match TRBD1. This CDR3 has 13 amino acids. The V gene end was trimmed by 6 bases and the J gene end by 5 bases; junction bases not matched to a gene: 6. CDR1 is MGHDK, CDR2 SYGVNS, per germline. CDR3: CASSQGGWTEAFF. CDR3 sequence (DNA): TGTGCCAGCAGCCAGGGGGGTTGGACTGAAGCTTTCTTT.

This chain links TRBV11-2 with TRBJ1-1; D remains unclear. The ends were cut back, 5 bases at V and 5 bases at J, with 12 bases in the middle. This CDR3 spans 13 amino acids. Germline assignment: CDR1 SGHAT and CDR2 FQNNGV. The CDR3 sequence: CASSPTFRTEAFF. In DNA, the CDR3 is TGTGCCAGCAGCCCGACATTTCGAACTGAAGCTTTCTTT.

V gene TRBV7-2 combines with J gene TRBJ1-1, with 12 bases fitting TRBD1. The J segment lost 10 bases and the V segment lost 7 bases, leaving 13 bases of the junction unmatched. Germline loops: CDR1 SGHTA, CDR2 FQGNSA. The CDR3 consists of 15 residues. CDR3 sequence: CASILPGTGGAGAFF. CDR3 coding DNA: TGTGCCAGCATCCTACCCGGGACAGGGGGCGCCGGAGCTTTCTTT.

CDR3 residues: CSASGFGGGLYNEQFF. For the CDR3, the DNA is TGCAGTGCTAGTGGGTTTGGCGGGGGGCTTTACAATGAGCAGTTCTTC. V gene TRBV20-1 combines with J gene TRBJ2-1; 8 nucleotides align to TRBD2. After removal of 3 bases from V and 4 bases from J, the junction contained 11 bases not matched to a gene. The germline gives CDR1 DFQATT, CDR2 SNEGSKA (reference sequence). The CDR3 length is 16 residues.

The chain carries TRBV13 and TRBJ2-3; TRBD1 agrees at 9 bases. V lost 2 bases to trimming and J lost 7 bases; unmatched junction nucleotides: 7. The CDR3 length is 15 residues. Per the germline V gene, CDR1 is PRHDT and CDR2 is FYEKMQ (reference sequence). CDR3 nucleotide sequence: TGTGCCAGCAGCTTAAAGGGACAGGGAGCACATACGCAGTATTTT. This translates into CASSLKGQGAHTQYF.

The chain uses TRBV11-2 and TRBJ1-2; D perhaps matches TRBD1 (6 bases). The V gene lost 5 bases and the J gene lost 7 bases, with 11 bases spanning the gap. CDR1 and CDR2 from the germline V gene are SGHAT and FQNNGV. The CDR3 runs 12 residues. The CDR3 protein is CASSPTRGGYTF. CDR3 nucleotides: TGTGCCAGCAGCCCGACCAGGGGTGGCTACACCTTC.

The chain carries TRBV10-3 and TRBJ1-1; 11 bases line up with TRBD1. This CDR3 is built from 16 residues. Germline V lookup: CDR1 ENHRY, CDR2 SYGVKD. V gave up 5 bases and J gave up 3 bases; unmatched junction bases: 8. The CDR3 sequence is CAISLNPGQGDTEAFF. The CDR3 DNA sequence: TGTGCCATCAGTCTTAATCCGGGACAGGGGGACACTGAAGCTTTCTTT.

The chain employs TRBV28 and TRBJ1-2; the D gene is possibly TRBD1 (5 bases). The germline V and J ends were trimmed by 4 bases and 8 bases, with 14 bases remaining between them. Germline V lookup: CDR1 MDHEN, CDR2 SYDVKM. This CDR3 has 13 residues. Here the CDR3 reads CASSSDQGWGYTF. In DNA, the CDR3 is TGTGCCAGCAGTTCCGATCAGGGCTGGGGCTACACCTTC.

The CDR3 protein is CASSRTGRENIQYF. The CDR3 nucleotides read TGTGCCAGCAGCCGAACAGGGAGGGAAAACATTCAGTACTTC. This chain joins TRBV3-1 (or the pseudogene TRBV3-2) and TRBJ2-4, with D tentatively TRBD2 (7 bases). The CDR3 consists of 14 residues. With 4 bases removed from V and 5 bases from J, the gap between germline ends came to 12 bases. Germline CDR1 reads LGHDT; CDR2 reads YNNKEL (reference sequence).

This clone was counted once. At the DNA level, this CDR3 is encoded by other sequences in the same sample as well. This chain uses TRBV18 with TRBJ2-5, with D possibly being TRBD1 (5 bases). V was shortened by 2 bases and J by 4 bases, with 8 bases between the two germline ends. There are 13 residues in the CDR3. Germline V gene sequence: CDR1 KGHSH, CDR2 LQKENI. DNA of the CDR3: TGTGCCAGCTCACCAGGGGCTCGAGAGACCCAGTACTTC. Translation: CASSPGARETQYF.

The DNA of the CDR3 is TGTGCCAGCAGTTTAAGTCCGAGAGGGCCTGGAAACACCATATATTTT. Residues: CASSLSPRGPGNTIYF. The chain recombines TRBV27 with TRBJ1-3; D is unclear. V gave up 2 bases and J gave up 2 bases, with 13 bases separating them. CDR1 and CDR2 (germline): MNHEY, SMNVEV (reference sequence). This CDR3 has 16 amino acids.

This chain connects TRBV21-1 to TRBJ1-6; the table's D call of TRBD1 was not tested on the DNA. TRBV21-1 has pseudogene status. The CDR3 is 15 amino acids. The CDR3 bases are TGTGCCAGCAGCAAAGGAGGCAGGGGGAACTCACCCCTCCACTTT. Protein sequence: CASSKGGRGNSPLHF.

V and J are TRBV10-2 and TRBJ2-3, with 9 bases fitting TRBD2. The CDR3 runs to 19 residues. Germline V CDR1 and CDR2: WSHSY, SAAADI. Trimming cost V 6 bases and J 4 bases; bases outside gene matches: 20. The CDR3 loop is CASSLRGGFGLQASDTQYF. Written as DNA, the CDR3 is TGCGCCAGCAGCTTGCGGGGGGGCTTCGGATTACAGGCCTCAGATACGCAGTATTTT.